This is a list of T cell receptor beta chains from one sample in a study of cytomegalovirus exposure and HLA in healthy donors. TCRdb's table, derived via immunoSEQ multiplex PCR, lists solely in-frame clones and lacks some. The sample contains approximately 150,000 clones, 81% of which appear only once. The sample was PBMCs. The receptors were sampled from a woman aged 45-65 years in good health and CMV-seronegative. The CDR3 runs from the conserved cysteine through the conserved F or W. The D gene is left open where the match is weak. The size of a clone is reported for some rows only, either as once, few or many, or as a class for expanded clones.

CDR3 | DNA | J | size | D | V
CASSQGGAGRGNEQFF | TGCGCCAGCAGCCAAGGAGGAGCGGGGCGCGGGAATGAGCAGTTCTTC | TRBJ2-1 | - | TRBD2 | TRBV4-1
CASSIPGQGGTNYGYTF | TGTGCCAGTAGTATTCCGGGACAGGGGGGGACTAACTATGGCTACACCTTC | TRBJ1-2 | - | TRBD1 | TRBV19
CASSLRQGLTEAFF | TGCGCCAGCAGCTTGAGGCAGGGTCTCACTGAAGCTTTCTTT | TRBJ1-1 | - | - | TRBV5-1
CASGLVSPGRSGNTIYF | TGTGCTAGTGGTTTGGTTTCGCCAGGGCGATCTGGAAACACCATATATTTT | TRBJ1-3 | once | - | TRBV12-5
CASSIVTSSGANVLTF | TGTGCCAGTAGTATAGTAACGAGCTCTGGGGCCAACGTCCTGACTTTC | TRBJ2-6 | - | - | TRBV19
CASSLSGGLIDTQYF | TGTGCCAGCAGTTTGTCGGGGGGGCTTATAGATACGCAGTATTTT | TRBJ2-3 | - | TRBD2 | TRBV27
CSVEEVVGAHEQFF | TGCAGCGTTGAAGAGGTGGTGGGGGCCCATGAGCAGTTCTTC | TRBJ2-1 | - | - | TRBV29-1
CASSLELRRGAGGYTF | TGTGCCAGCAGCTTGGAGCTAAGACGGGGGGCCGGAGGCTACACCTTC | TRBJ1-2 | - | - | TRBV5-4
CASSAGQYTGELFF | TGTGCCAGTAGTGCGGGACAGTACACCGGGGAGCTGTTTTTT | TRBJ2-2 | - | - | TRBV19
CASSRQGGNTEAFF | TGTGCCAGCAGCCGACAGGGTGGGAACACTGAAGCTTTCTTT | TRBJ1-1 | few | TRBD1 | TRBV7-3
CAISARTGGKYEQYF | TGTGCCATCAGTGCTCGGACAGGGGGTAAATACGAGCAGTACTTC | TRBJ2-7 | few | TRBD1 | TRBV10-3
CASKDSSSLYEQYF | TGTGCCAGCAAGGACAGTTCCTCCCTCTACGAGCAGTACTTC | TRBJ2-7 | - | - | TRBV27
CASSRRLPGQGGTGELFF | TGTGCCAGTAGCCGCCGGCTGCCGGGACAGGGTGGCACCGGGGAGCTGTTTTTT | TRBJ2-2 | once | TRBD1 | TRBV19
CASSYGLAGEETQYF | TGTGCCAGCAGTTACGGCCTGGCGGGAGAAGAGACCCAGTACTTC | TRBJ2-5 | - | TRBD2 | TRBV6-5
CASSPISTGGDSPLHF | TGTGCCAGCTCACCAATTTCGACAGGGGGTGATTCACCCCTCCACTTT | TRBJ1-6 | once | TRBD1 | TRBV18
CASTPGGSRYEQYF | TGTGCCAGCACTCCAGGGGGCTCCCGCTACGAGCAGTACTTC | TRBJ2-7 | - | TRBD1 | TRBV5-5
CASSVGRRTEAFF | TGTGCCAGCAGCGTGGGTCGGAGAACTGAAGCTTTCTTT | TRBJ1-1 | - | - | TRBV9
CASSLQGQQETQYF | TGTGCCAGCAGCCTTCAGGGCCAGCAAGAGACCCAGTACTTC | TRBJ2-5 | - | - | TRBV7-9